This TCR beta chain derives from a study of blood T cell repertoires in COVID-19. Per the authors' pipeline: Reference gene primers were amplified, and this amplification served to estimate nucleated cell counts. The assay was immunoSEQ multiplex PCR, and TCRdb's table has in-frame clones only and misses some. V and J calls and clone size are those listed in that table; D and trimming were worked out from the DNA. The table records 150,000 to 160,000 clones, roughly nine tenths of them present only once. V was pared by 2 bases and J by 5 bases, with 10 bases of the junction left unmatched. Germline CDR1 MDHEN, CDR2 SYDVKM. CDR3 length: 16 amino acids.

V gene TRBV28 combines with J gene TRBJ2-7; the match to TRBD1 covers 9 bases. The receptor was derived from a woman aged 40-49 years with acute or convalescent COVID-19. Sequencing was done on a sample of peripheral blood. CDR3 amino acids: CASSLNPGTGFDEQYF. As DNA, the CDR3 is TGTGCCAGCAGTTTAAACCCAGGGACAGGGTTCGACGAGCAGTACTTC.